This TCR beta chain was identified during a study of molecular identifiers for immune sequencing clone quantification. Study context: In replicates, RNA from roughly 20,000 or 100,000 naive CD8 cells was split five ways, four sequenced.

V dropped 5 bases and J dropped 11 bases, with 12 bases sitting between them. From germline, CDR1 is SEHNR and CDR2 FQNEAQ (reference sequence). The CDR3 extends over 11 amino acids. About this clonotype: Its matching antigen is unknown. Since a much larger clone is just one base distant, this may be a read error.

Methods described previously were used for bulk TCR libraries, and listed TCR primers were applied. TCRdb reprocessed the PCR reads with MiXCR, giving one entry per CDR3 protein. The sample gives about 640,000 distinct CDR3 sequences, roughly 21% of which show up once; approximately 0.9% is in the top ten. Study observations and caveats: Clone sizes that are highly expanded could be underestimated when identical TCR molecules share a barcode.

Sequenced: naive CD8+ T cells from blood, with Jurkat cell RNA spiked in. The subset here: FACS-sorted CD8+CD4-CCR7+CD45RA+ naive T cells. The chain employs TRBV7-9 and TRBJ2-5, with D uncertain. The TCR sequence derives from a human donor in good health. Some libraries in this study had Jurkat cell RNA spiked in. CDR3 protein: CASSLGIMQYF. Written as DNA, the CDR3 is TGTGCCAGCAGCCTCGGAATTATGCAGTACTTC.